This T cell receptor beta chain was sequenced during a study of cytomegalovirus exposure and HLA in healthy donors. As for this clone: Other DNA sequences of this sample code for an identical CDR3.

The PCR contained 60 Vbeta and 13 Jbeta primers. Assay: immunoSEQ multiplex PCR; the TCRdb copy retains only in-frame clones and omits some. Of tens of thousands of clones listed, approximately 70% are singletons. V lost 6 bases and J lost 0, with 9 bases in between. CDR1 is SQVTM and CDR2 is ANQGSEA in the germline V gene. This CDR3 is 14 amino acids long. V gene TRBV29-1 combines with J gene TRBJ2-6, with unresolved D. Material for sequencing was PBMCs. The TCR comes from a woman aged 45-59 years in good health and CMV-seropositive. CDR3 nucleotides: TGCAGCGTCACCCCAGGCTCTGGGGCCAACGTCCTGACTTTC. It codes for CSVTPGSGANVLTF.